What follows are 17 T cell receptor beta chains derived from one specimen sequenced in a study of blood T cell repertoires in COVID-19. Sequencing used immunoSEQ multiplex PCR; TCRdb keeps in-frame clones, though not all of them. The sample contains around 99,000 clones, approximately 80% of which appear only once. The sequenced material came from peripheral blood. The receptors originated from a woman of 80 years or more with active or convalescent COVID-19.

The chain joins TRBV28 to TRBJ1-1, with 8 positions matching TRBD1. This CDR3 region has 16 residues. The germline V gene has CDR1 MDHEN and CDR2 SYDVKM. V was clipped by 3 bases and J by 10 bases; unmatched bases: 16. This CDR3 reads CASSLAGQGEEVGAFF. The CDR3 nucleotides are TGTGCCAGCAGTTTGGCTGGACAGGGTGAGGAGGTGGGAGCTTTCTTT.

V usage is TRBV24-1 and J usage is TRBJ2-1; TRBD2 matches 9 bases. The CDR3 totals 14 residues. The germline V gene has CDR1 KGHDR and CDR2 SFDVKD. V lost 6 bases, J lost 5 bases, and 4 bases stayed unmatched. The CDR3 spells CATSWGLAHNEQFF. The DNA for the CDR3 is TGTGCCACCAGTTGGGGACTAGCCCACAATGAGCAGTTCTTC.

The chain links TRBV19 to TRBJ1-1, with a weak D call TRBD1 (6 bases). CDR3 length: 14 amino acids. V was shortened by 9 bases and J by 4 bases, with 18 bases between the two germline ends. Germline V gene lookup returns CDR1 LNHDA and CDR2 SQIVND (reference sequence). The CDR3 sequence is CASRDKSMGTEAFF. The CDR3 DNA sequence: TGTGCCAGCCGGGACAAGTCCATGGGCACTGAAGCTTTCTTT.

The V and J genes are TRBV9 and TRBJ1-1; a weak D match, TRBD1 (6 bases). V was cut by 2 bases and J by 1 base, with 6 bases left in between. Germline V gene sequence: CDR1 SGDLS, CDR2 YYNGEE. The CDR3 consists of 13 residues. DNA for the CDR3: TGTGCCAGCAGCGTGGGGGCGAACACTGAAGCTTTCTTT. It translates to CASSVGANTEAFF.

The J gene is TRBJ1-6, the V gene TRBV28, with unresolved D. Germline V lookup: CDR1 MDHEN, CDR2 SYDVKM. This CDR3 is 15 amino acids long. V lost 6 bases, J lost 5 bases, and 14 bases lay in between. Here the CDR3 reads CASSLAQTNNSPLHF. The CDR3 DNA follows: TGTGCCAGCAGCCTGGCTCAAACTAATAATTCACCCCTCCACTTT. The full variable domain, with the rest looked up from reference TRBV28 and TRBJ1-6, is DVKVTQSSRYLVKRTGEKVFLECVQDMDHENMFWYRQDPGLGLRLIYFSYDVKMKEKGDIPEGYSVSREKKERFSLILESASTNQTSMYLCASSLAQTNNSPLHFGNGTRLTVT.

This chain uses TRBV19 with TRBJ1-1; tentative D call: TRBD1 (6 bases). Germline-derived CDR1 and CDR2 are LNHDA and SQIVND (reference sequence). V was shortened by 4 bases and J by 2 bases, with 8 bases between the two germline ends. The CDR3 totals 13 residues. The CDR3 sequence: CASSRGRNTEAFF. The DNA for the CDR3 is TGTGCCAGTAGTAGGGGGCGTAACACTGAAGCTTTCTTT. Variable domain in full (rest from reference TRBV19 and TRBJ1-1): DGGITQSPKYLFRKEGQNVTLSCEQNLNHDAMYWYRQDPGQGLRLIYYSQIVNDFQKGDIAEGYSVSREKKESFPLTVTSAQKNPTAFYLCASSRGRNTEAFFGQGTRLTVV.

The rearrangement joins TRBV28 to TRBJ1-5; 7 bases fit TRBD1. The CDR3 has 15 residues. Germline lookup yields CDR1 MDHEN and CDR2 SYDVKM. Trimming at V came to 3 bases and at J to 1 base, leaving 3 bases not matched to a gene. CDR3 nucleotide sequence: TGTGCCAGCAGTTTTGTGGACAGGAGCAATCAGCCCCAGCATTTT. Encoded protein: CASSFVDRSNQPQHF. The entire variable domain, with the rest obtained from reference TRBV28 and TRBJ1-5, is as follows: DVKVTQSSRYLVKRTGEKVFLECVQDMDHENMFWYRQDPGLGLRLIYFSYDVKMKEKGDIPEGYSVSREKKERFSLILESASTNQTSMYLCASSFVDRSNQPQHFGDGTRLSIL.

This chain connects TRBV2 to TRBJ2-5, with D uncertain. The germline CDR1 and CDR2 sequences are SNHLY and FYNNEI. V lost 2 bases to trimming and J lost 5 bases, with 6 bases between them. CDR3 length: 12 amino acids. The CDR3 DNA follows: TGTGCCAGCAGTGAATTGGAGGAGACCCAGTACTTC. The encoded protein is CASSELEETQYF.

The V gene is TRBV7-3, the J gene TRBJ2-2, with D unresolved. Germline V CDR1 and CDR2: SGHTA, FQGTGA. The CDR3 totals 12 residues. V lost 5 bases and J 6 bases, leaving 7 bases between the germline ends. CDR3 region: CASSVISGELFF. The CDR3 nucleotides are TGTGCCAGCAGCGTTATTTCCGGGGAGCTGTTTTTT.

CDR3 loop: CASSFVAGADTQYF. The CDR3 nucleotides read TGTGCCAGCAGTTTTGTAGCGGGAGCAGATACGCAGTATTTT. This chain joins TRBV27 and TRBJ2-3, with TRBD2 identical over 9 bases. The J segment lost 4 bases and the V segment lost 3 bases, leaving 2 bases of the junction unmatched. Per the germline V gene, CDR1 is MNHEY and CDR2 is SMNVEV (reference sequence). The CDR3 length is 14 residues.

V and J are TRBV11-3 and TRBJ2-3; TRBD2 is a possible D gene (6 bases). This CDR3 is built from 14 residues. V was cut by 5 bases and J by 0 bases, with 9 bases left in between. CDR1 SGHNT and CDR2 YENEEA come from the germline V gene. The CDR3 reads CASSPGLSTDTQYF. The CDR3 DNA reads as TGTGCCAGCAGCCCGGGACTGAGCACAGATACGCAGTATTTT.

The J gene is TRBJ1-2, the V gene TRBV2, with 7 positions matching TRBD1. The germline gives CDR1 SNHLY, CDR2 FYNNEI. With 10 bases clipped from V and 7 bases from J, the junction kept 6 bases outside the gene matches. CDR3 length: 11 amino acids. DNA for the CDR3: TGTGCCACATCGGACAGGAGTGGCTACACCTTC. This sequence encodes CATSDRSGYTF.

The chain links TRBV6-5 to TRBJ2-7; maybe TRBD1 (6 bases). Germline CDR1 reads MNHEY; CDR2 reads SVGAGI. The CDR3 has 15 residues. Trimming stripped 0 bases from V and 2 bases from J, with 11 bases between. The CDR3 is CASSYSSGQTYEQYF. DNA for the CDR3: TGTGCCAGCAGTTACTCGAGCGGACAGACCTACGAGCAGTACTTC.

J is TRBJ2-1 and V is TRBV28, with 11 bases that match TRBD2. The junction had 12 bases not matched to a gene; V was cut back by 5 bases and J by 3 bases. Germline-derived CDR1 and CDR2 are MDHEN and SYDVKM. There are 18 residues in the CDR3. The CDR3, as DNA: TGTGCCAGCAGTCCCCGTCCGGGACTAGCGGAGGGCTACAATGAGCAGTTCTTC. Encoded protein: CASSPRPGLAEGYNEQFF.

This clone turned up a few times. The gene calls are TRBV7-6 and TRBJ1-1; a weak D match, TRBD1 (5 bases). V lost 2 bases, J lost 4 bases, and 14 bases lay in between. The CDR3 spans 15 residues. Germline V gene lookup returns CDR1 SGHVS and CDR2 FNYEAQ. The CDR3 sequence is CASSLNALGVTEAFF. The CDR3 coding sequence is TGTGCCAGCAGCTTAAACGCTTTAGGGGTCACTGAAGCTTTCTTT.

This clone was seen more than once but under ten times. This chain links TRBV6-6 with TRBJ2-7; 7 nucleotides match TRBD2. Per the germline V gene, CDR1 is MNHNY and CDR2 is SVGAGI (reference sequence). With 5 bases clipped from V and 0 bases from J, the junction kept 10 bases outside the gene matches. This CDR3 has 16 amino acids. The CDR3 loop is CASSGQSGKSSYEQYF. CDR3 in DNA: TGTGCCAGCAGTGGCCAAAGCGGGAAGAGCTCCTACGAGCAGTACTTC.

V is TRBV19 and J is TRBJ2-1; 8 bases are a match to TRBD2. This CDR3 comprises 16 residues. In germline, CDR1 is LNHDA, CDR2 SQIVND (reference sequence). The ends lost 5 bases at V and 1 base at J; junction bases unmatched: 7. DNA for the CDR3: TGTGCCAGTAGTTATAGCGGGAACCCATCCTACAATGAGCAGTTCTTC. Translating gives CASSYSGNPSYNEQFF.